This TCR beta chain was observed in a study of cytomegalovirus exposure and HLA in healthy donors. Study-wide findings and caveats: In a later analysis, most CMV-associated TCR beta chains appeared HLA-restricted. A later analysis linked a missense DCLRE1C variant to TCR beta V- and J-gene trimming. The majority of TCR sequences were rare, yet some public TCRs appeared in many donors.

The V gene end was trimmed by 4 bases and the J gene end by 10 bases; junction bases not matched to a gene: 9. CDR3 length: 16 residues. Germline-derived CDR1 and CDR2 are SGHRS and YFSETQ. Use of 60 Vbeta and 13 Jbeta primers characterized the PCR. TCRdb keeps only in-frame clones here, not all; method: immunoSEQ multiplex PCR. The profile covers 150,000 to 200,000 clones, with roughly four fifths appearing a single time and under 2% taken by the ten largest. Concerning this clone: Its matching antigen is unknown.

The sequencing sample was made of PBMCs. This TCR came from a man aged 25 to 40 in good health and CMV-seronegative. This sequence joins TRBV5-1 and TRBJ2-1; 15 bases fit TRBD2. The CDR3 loop is CASSTGLAGGPGEQFF. CDR3 coding DNA: TGCGCCAGCAGCACCGGACTAGCGGGAGGGCCAGGGGAGCAGTTCTTC.